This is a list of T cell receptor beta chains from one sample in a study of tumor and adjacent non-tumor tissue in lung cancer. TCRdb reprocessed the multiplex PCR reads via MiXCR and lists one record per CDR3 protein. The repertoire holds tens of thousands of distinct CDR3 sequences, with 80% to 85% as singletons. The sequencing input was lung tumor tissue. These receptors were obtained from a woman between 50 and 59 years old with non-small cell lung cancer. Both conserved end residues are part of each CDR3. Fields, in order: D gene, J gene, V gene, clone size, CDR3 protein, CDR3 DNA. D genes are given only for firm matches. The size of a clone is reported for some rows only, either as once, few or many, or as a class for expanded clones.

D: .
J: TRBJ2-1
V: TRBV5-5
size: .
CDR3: CAISFELSGRSYNEQFF
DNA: TGTGCCATCAGCTTTGAGCTGAGCGGGCGTTCTTACAATGAGCAGTTCTTC

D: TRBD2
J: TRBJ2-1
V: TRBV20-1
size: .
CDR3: CGARDWGVAGGKRYNEQFF
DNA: TGCGGTGCTAGAGATTGGGGCGTAGCGGGAGGGAAGAGGTACAATGAACAGTTCTTC

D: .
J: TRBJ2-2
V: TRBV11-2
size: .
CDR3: CAMSKNWDTGELYF
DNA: TGTGCCATGAGCAAAAACTGGGACACCGGGGAGCTGTATTTT

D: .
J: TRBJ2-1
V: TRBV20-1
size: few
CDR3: CSASSSVGNDYKQFF
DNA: TGCAGTGCTAGTAGTAGCGTAGGGAATGACTATAAGCAGTTCTTC

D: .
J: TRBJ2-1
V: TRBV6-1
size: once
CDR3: CVSSEASGDPYNEQFF
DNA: TGTGTCAGCAGTGAAGCGTCGGGGGATCCTTACAATGAGCAGTTCTTC

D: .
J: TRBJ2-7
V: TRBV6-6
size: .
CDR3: CASCYSPWKEQYF
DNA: TGTGCCAGCTGTTACTCGCCTTGGAAGGAGCAGTACTTC

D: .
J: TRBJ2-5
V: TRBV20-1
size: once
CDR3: CSARNSVELQTQYF
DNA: TGCAGTGCTAGAAACTCTGTGGAACTGCAGACCCAGTATTTC

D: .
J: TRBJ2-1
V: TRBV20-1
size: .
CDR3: CSARDLLRQDYNEQYF
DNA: TGCAGTGCTAGAGATCTTTTGAGACAGGACTATAATGAGCAATACTTC

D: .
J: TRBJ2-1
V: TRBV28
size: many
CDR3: CASSRTGQFF
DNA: TGTGCCAGCAGCCGAACGGGGCAGTTCTTC

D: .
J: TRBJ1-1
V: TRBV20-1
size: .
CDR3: CSARDGRNTEAFF
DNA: TGCAGTGCTAGAGATGGTAGAAACACTGAAGCATTCTTT

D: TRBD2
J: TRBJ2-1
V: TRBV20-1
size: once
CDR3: CSARKTHGLAGCYNEQFF
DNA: TGCAGTGCTAGAAAAACCCACGGACTAGCAGGATGCTACAATGAGCAGTTCTTC

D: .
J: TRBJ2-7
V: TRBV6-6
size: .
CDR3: CASSCQLYEQYF
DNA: TGTGCCAGCAGTTGCCAACTTTACGAGCAGTACTTC

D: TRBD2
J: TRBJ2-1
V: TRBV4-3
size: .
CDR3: CASDLRTSGNDNEQFF
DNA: TGCGCCAGCGACCTGAGAACTAGCGGCAACGACAATGAGCAGTTCTTC

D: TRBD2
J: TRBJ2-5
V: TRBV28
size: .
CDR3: CASKLAGVTMRTQYF
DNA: TGTGCCAGTAAGCTAGCGGGAGTTACCATGAGGACCCAGTACTTC

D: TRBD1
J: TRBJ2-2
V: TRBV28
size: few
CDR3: CASSLIRDSYTGELFF
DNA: TGTGCCAGTAGTTTGATCCGGGACAGTTACACCGGGGAACTGTTTTTT

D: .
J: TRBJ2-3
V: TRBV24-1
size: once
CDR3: CATSDMDKGPDTQYF
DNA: TGTGCCACCAGTGACATGGACAAGGGGCCAGATACGCAGTATTTT

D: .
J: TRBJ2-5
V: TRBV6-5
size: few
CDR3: CVSSRTSETQYF
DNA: TGTGTCAGTAGTCGCACCTCAGAGACCCAATACTTC

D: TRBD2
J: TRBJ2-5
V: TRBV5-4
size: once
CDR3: CASNSGTSGNIQETQYF
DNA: TGTGCCAGCAACTCCGGGACTAGCGGGAACATACAAGAGACCCAGTACTTC

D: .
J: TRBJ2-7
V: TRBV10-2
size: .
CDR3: CTSSESGGVYEHYF
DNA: TGCACCAGCAGTGAGTCAGGGGGGGTTTACGAGCATTACTTC

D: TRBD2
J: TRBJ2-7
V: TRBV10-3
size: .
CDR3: CAISLLAGVVYEQYF
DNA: TGTGCCATCAGCCTACTAGCGGGAGTGGTCTACGAGCAGTACTTC

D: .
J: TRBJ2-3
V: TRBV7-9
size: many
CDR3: CASSPPLGRSSTDTQYF
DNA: TGTGCCAGCAGCCCACCCCTGGGCAGGAGTAGCACAGATACGCAGTATTTT

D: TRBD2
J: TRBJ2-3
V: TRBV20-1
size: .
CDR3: CSAITSDTDRQYF
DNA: TGCAGTGCTATAACTAGCGACACAGATAGGCAGTATTTT

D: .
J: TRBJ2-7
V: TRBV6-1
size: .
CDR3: CASSARDPIHNEQYF
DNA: TGTGCCAGCAGTGCCCGGGACCCCATCCACAACGAGCAATACTTC

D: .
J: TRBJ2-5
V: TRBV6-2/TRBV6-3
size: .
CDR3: CASSAGQSLGETHYF
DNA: TGTGCCAGCAGCGCGGGTCAGTCCTTAGGCGAGACCCATTACTTC

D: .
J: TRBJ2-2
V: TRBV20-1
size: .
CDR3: CSATPIGIIGAGELFF
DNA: TGCAGTGCCACCCCGATTGGAATTATTGGTGCCGGGGAGCTATTTTTT

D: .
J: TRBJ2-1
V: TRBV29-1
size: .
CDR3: CNVDALNEQFF
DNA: TGCAATGTTGACGCCCTAAATGAGCAGTTCTTC

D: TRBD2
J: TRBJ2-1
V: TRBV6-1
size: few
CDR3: CASSDRLAGTVMQLF
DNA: TGTGCCAGCAGTGATCGACTAGCGGGCACGGTTATGCAGTTATTC

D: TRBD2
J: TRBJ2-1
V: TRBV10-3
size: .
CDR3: CAITGLAGGSSSYKEQFF
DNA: TGTGCCATCACGGGACTAGCGGGAGGTTCAAGCTCCTACAAAGAGCAGTTTTTC

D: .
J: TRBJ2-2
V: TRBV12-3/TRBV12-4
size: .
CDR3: CANSLKEGVTGELIF
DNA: TGTGCCAACAGTTTGAAAGAGGGGGTTACCGGGGAGCTGATTTTT

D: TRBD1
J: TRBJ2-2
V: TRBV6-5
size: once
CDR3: CISRTRLGTENTGELFF
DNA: TGTATCAGCAGAACAAGACTGGGGACAGAAAACACCGGGGAGCTGTTTTTT